The 18 T cell receptor beta chains reported below all come from one sample, sequenced in a study of T cell responses to AZD1222 COVID-19 vaccine. Profiling relied on immunoSEQ multiplex PCR, and the TCRdb table lists in-frame clones only, not all of them. The sample includes some 130,000 clones, approximately 84% seen only once; the top ten take roughly 4%. This material consisted of peripheral blood, taken on day 0 of AZD1222 vaccination. These receptors were collected from an adult in good health.

V and J are TRBV28 and TRBJ1-4; 8 bases match TRBD1. This CDR3 region has 15 residues. The junction had 10 bases not matched to a gene; V was cut back by 5 bases and J by 8 bases. Germline loops: CDR1 MDHEN, CDR2 SYDVKM. The CDR3 protein is CASSGGQGRREKLFF. The CDR3 nucleotides read TGTGCCAGCAGTGGCGGACAGGGAAGGAGGGAAAAACTGTTTTTT.

The rearrangement links TRBV7-3 to TRBJ1-1; no clear D gene. CDR3 length: 14 amino acids. Between the trimmed V and J ends, which lost 4 bases and 1 base, there was a span of 10 bases. Germline CDR1 and CDR2: SGHTA and FQGTGA. The CDR3 nucleotides are TGTGCCAGCAGCTCCGGGGATCCGAACACTGAAGCTTTCTTT. It codes for CASSSGDPNTEAFF. The full variable domain, its missing parts supplied by reference TRBV7-3 and TRBJ1-1, is GAGVSQTPSNKVTEKGKYVELRCDPISGHTALYWYRQSLGQGPEFLIYFQGTGAADDSGLPNDRFFAVRPEGSVSTLKIQRTERGDSAVYLCASSSGDPNTEAFFGQGTRLTVV.

This chain links TRBV7-2 with TRBJ2-1, with D perhaps TRBD2 (7 bases). V lost 0 bases, J lost 7 bases, and 13 bases lay in between. This CDR3 region has 15 residues. Per the germline V gene, CDR1 is SGHTA and CDR2 is FQGNSA. CDR3 DNA: TGTGCCAGCAGCTTAGCGGGGGGGCCGGTTAATGAGCAGTTCTTC. Translating it yields CASSLAGGPVNEQFF.

This chain links TRBV5-1 with TRBJ1-2; TRBD1 matches 7 bases. The germline V gene encodes CDR1 SGHRS and CDR2 YFSETQ. The CDR3 loop spans 15 amino acids. With V trimmed by 5 bases and J by 7 bases, 14 bases remained unmatched. The CDR3 DNA is TGCGCCAGCAGAGAACAGACAGGGTCCCTAGTTGGCTACACCTTC. This encodes CASREQTGSLVGYTF.

In the case of this clone: The same CDR3 arises from other DNA sequences in this sample as well. This rearrangement joins TRBV27 to TRBJ1-3; 7 bases agree with TRBD1. With 6 bases clipped from V and 0 bases from J, the junction kept 2 bases outside the gene matches. This CDR3 is 14 amino acids long. From germline, CDR1 is MNHEY and CDR2 SMNVEV (reference sequence). Here the CDR3 DNA reads TGTGCCAGCAGGACAGGGCCCTCTGGAAACACCATATATTTT. Its protein product is CASRTGPSGNTIYF.

This clone was found a few times. The V gene is TRBV5-4, the J gene TRBJ1-2; D is unresolved. This CDR3 has 13 amino acids. V lost 4 bases, J lost 7 bases, and 14 bases lay in between. Germline loops: CDR1 SGHNT, CDR2 YYREEE (reference sequence). CDR3 DNA sequence: TGTGCCAGCAGCCCAACGAGGACGTCTGGCTACACCTTC. It encodes CASSPTRTSGYTF.

This rearrangement joins TRBV7-2 to TRBJ1-2, with 8 bases that match TRBD1. Trimming removed 1 base from V and 11 bases from J; junction bases left unmatched: 3. Germline V CDR1 and CDR2: SGHTA, FQGNSA. This CDR3 contains 12 residues. DNA for the CDR3: TGTGCCAGCAGCTTAGTCCGGACAGGGTACACCTTC. The encoded protein is CASSLVRTGYTF.

The J gene is TRBJ2-1, the V gene TRBV5-1, with 11 bases aligning to TRBD2. Germline V gene data show CDR1 as SGHRS and CDR2 as YFSETQ. There are 16 residues in the CDR3. The ends lost 0 bases at V and 7 bases at J; junction bases unmatched: 6. CDR3 DNA sequence: TGCGCCAGCAGCTTGGCTAGCGGGGGGTTGGGAAATGAGCAGTTCTTC. It specifies CASSLASGGLGNEQFF.

This clone has only a few counts. V usage is TRBV2 and J usage is TRBJ2-7; D gene unclear. The CDR3 totals 13 residues. Germline V gene sequence: CDR1 SNHLY, CDR2 FYNNEI. V lost 4 bases and J 3 bases, leaving 10 bases between the germline ends. CDR3 residues: CASSVRVDYEQYF. CDR3 in DNA: TGTGCCAGCAGTGTCAGAGTAGACTACGAGCAGTACTTC.

The rearrangement joins TRBV27 to TRBJ1-5; D not certain. This CDR3 is 15 amino acids long. Germline loops: CDR1 MNHEY, CDR2 SMNVEV (reference sequence). Between the trimmed V and J ends, which lost 0 bases and 2 bases, there was a span of 8 bases. In DNA form, the CDR3 reads TGTGCCAGCAGTTTATCCCGCAACGGCAATCAGCCCCAGCATTTT. The encoded protein is CASSLSRNGNQPQHF.

The chain uses TRBV5-1 and TRBJ1-4, with 8 bases aligning to TRBD1. CDR3 length equals 14 residues. CDR1 and CDR2 from the germline V gene are SGHRS and YFSETQ. Unmatched junction bases numbered 6, after V lost 4 bases and J lost 7 bases. The CDR3 region has the DNA TGCGCCAGCAGCGACGGACAGGGACGTGAAAAACTGTTTTTT. Amino acid sequence: CASSDGQGREKLFF.

This chain uses TRBV27 with TRBJ2-1; D is possibly TRBD1 (5 bases). There are 15 residues in the CDR3. V dropped 6 bases and J dropped 2 bases, with 14 bases sitting between them. Looked up from germline, CDR1 is MNHEY and CDR2 is SMNVEV (reference sequence). CDR3: CASSLGHATYNEQFF. DNA for the CDR3: TGTGCCAGCAGCCTCGGACACGCGACCTACAATGAGCAGTTCTTC.

V is TRBV28 and J is TRBJ1-2; D is possibly TRBD1 (6 bases). The germline V gene encodes CDR1 MDHEN and CDR2 SYDVKM. CDR3 length: 14 amino acids. V was pared by 5 bases and J by 6 bases, with 16 bases between. CDR3 sequence (DNA): TGTGCCAGCAGTACTTTACAGGGTTGGGATGGCTACACCTTC. This codes for CASSTLQGWDGYTF.

V gene TRBV3-1 (or the pseudogene TRBV3-2) combines with J gene TRBJ2-7; D possibly matches TRBD1 or TRBD2 (5 bases each). The CDR3 length is 13 residues. V was clipped by 4 bases and J by 3 bases, with 10 bases between them. The germline CDR1 and CDR2 sequences are LGHDT and YNNKEL (reference sequence). CDR3 loop: CASSLRGGYEQYF. The CDR3 bases are TGTGCCAGCAGCCTTCGGGGCGGCTACGAGCAGTACTTC.

The chain employs TRBV4-1 and TRBJ2-1; the D is unclear. V shed 1 base and J shed 10 bases, with 5 bases lying between them. The CDR3 spans 11 residues. Germline loops: CDR1 MGHRA, CDR2 YSYEKL. The CDR3 region has the DNA TGCGCCAGCAGCCAAGCCACCGAGCAGTTCTTC. Translation gives CASSQATEQFF.

This clone was recorded once. This chain connects TRBV6-5 to TRBJ1-2; maybe TRBD1 (5 bases). The CDR3 is 15 amino acids. CDR1 is MNHEY and CDR2 is SVGAGI in the germline V gene. The ends were cut back, 0 bases at V and 7 bases at J, with 15 bases in the middle. The CDR3: CASSYSRAAGGGYTF. The CDR3 bases are TGTGCCAGCAGTTACTCGAGGGCAGCCGGGGGTGGCTACACCTTC.

The chain carries TRBV6-5 and TRBJ1-2; D remains unclear. The CDR3 runs 13 residues. The V and J ends lost 0 bases and 6 bases respectively, with 8 bases between them. In germline, CDR1 is MNHEY, CDR2 SVGAGI. CDR3 protein: CASSYSGRNGYTF. CDR3 coding DNA: TGTGCCAGCAGTTACTCAGGGAGGAATGGCTACACCTTC.

Here the CDR3 reads CSVARGLAEQFF. As DNA, the CDR3 is TGCAGCGTTGCGAGGGGGTTAGCTGAGCAGTTCTTC. The chain combines TRBV29-1 with TRBJ2-1; possibly TRBD1 for D (6 bases). V gave up 4 bases and J gave up 9 bases, with 13 bases separating them. Germline-derived CDR1 and CDR2 are SQVTM and ANQGSEA. This CDR3 is 12 amino acids long.